The following is a T cell receptor beta chain sequence with its context. No antigen is known for it. The table came from immunoSEQ multiplex PCR; TCRdb's copy has only in-frame clones and leaves some out. This repertoire shows about 50,000 clones, approximately 92% found once; its top ten account for about 12%. The CDR3 totals 13 residues. CDR1 is SGHKS and CDR2 is YYEKEE in the germline V gene (reference sequence). The V and J ends lost 4 bases and 1 base respectively, with 8 bases between them. The sample belongs to a study of CD4+ T cells in melanoma. Overall study findings and caveats: In melanoma, neoantigen-specific CD4+ T cells reportedly differed in differentiation state.

Specimen: peripheral blood. The chain joins TRBV5-5 to TRBJ1-1; no firm D call. This receptor was obtained from a human donor with melanoma. CDR3 protein: CASSRFWNTEAFF. For the CDR3, the DNA is TGTGCCAGCAGCAGGTTTTGGAACACTGAAGCTTTCTTT.